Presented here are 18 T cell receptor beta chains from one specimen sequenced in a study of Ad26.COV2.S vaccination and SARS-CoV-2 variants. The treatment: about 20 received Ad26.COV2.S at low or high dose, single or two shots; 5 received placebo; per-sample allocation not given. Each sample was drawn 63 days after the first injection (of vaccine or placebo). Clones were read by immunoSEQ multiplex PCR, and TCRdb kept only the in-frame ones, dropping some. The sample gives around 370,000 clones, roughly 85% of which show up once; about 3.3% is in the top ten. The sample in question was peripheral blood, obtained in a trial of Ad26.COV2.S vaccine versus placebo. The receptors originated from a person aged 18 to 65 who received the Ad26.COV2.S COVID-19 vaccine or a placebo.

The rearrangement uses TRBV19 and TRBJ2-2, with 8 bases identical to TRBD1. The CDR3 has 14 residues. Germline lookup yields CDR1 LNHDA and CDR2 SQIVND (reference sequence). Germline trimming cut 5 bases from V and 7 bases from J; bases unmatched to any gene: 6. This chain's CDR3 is CASSAWTGIGELFF. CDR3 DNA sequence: TGTGCCAGTAGTGCATGGACAGGGATCGGGGAGCTGTTTTTT.

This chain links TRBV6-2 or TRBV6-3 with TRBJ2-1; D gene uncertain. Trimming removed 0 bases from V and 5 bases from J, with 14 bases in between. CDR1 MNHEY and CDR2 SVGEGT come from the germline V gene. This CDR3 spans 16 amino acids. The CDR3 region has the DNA TGTGCCAGCAGTTACTCGTCCCTCCGAGTAAACAATGAGCAGTTCTTC. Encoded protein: CASSYSSLRVNNEQFF.

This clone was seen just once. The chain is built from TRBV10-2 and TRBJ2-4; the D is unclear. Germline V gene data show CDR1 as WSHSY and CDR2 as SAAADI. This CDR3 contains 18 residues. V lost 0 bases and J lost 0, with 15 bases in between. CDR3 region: CASSESKKTFLAKNIQYF. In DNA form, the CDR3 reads TGCGCCAGCAGTGAGTCTAAAAAGACCTTTCTAGCCAAAAACATTCAGTACTTC.

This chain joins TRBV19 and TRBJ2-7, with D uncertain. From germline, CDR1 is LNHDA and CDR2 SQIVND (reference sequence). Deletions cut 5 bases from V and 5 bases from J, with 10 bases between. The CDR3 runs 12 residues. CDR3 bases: TGTGCCAGTAGTGTGGGGTTCAACGAGCAGTACTTC. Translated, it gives CASSVGFNEQYF.

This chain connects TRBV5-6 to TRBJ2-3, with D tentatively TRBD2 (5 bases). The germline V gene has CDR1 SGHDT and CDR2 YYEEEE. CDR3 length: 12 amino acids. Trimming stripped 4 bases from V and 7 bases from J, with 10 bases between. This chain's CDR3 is CASSLYGNTQYF. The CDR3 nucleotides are TGTGCCAGCAGCCTGTACGGGAATACGCAGTATTTT.

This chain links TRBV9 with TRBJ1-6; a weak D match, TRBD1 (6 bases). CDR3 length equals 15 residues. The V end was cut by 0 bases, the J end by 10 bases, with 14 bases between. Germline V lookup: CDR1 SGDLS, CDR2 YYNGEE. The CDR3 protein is CASSVESKGGSPLHF. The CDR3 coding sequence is TGTGCCAGCAGCGTAGAATCCAAAGGGGGATCACCCCTCCACTTT.

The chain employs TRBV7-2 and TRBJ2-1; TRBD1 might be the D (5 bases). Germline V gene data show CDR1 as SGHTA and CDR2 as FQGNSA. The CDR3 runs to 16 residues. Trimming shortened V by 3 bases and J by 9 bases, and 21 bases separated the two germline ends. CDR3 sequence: CASSFLRTFPSGEQFF. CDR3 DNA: TGTGCCAGCAGCTTTCTCCGGACATTCCCATCGGGTGAGCAGTTCTTC.

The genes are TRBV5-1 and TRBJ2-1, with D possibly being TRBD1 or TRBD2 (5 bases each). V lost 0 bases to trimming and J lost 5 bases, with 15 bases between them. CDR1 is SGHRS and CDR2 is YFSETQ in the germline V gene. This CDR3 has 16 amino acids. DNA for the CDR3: TGCGCCAGCAGCTTGGATCCTCAAGGGGAGCACAATGAGCAGTTCTTC. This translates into CASSLDPQGEHNEQFF.

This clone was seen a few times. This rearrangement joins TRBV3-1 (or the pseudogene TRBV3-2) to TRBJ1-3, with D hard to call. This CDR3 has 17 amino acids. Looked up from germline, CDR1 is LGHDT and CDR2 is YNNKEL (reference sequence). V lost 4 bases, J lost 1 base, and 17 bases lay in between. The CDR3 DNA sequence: TGTGCCAGCAGCCTTCGAACCCTTAAGTCTTCTGGAAACACCATATATTTT. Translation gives CASSLRTLKSSGNTIYF.

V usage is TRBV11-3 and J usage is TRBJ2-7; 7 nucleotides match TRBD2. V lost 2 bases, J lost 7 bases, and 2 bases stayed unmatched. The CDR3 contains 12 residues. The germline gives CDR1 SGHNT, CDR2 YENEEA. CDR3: CASSLRAGEQYF. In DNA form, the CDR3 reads TGTGCCAGCAGCTTACGAGCGGGAGAGCAGTACTTC.

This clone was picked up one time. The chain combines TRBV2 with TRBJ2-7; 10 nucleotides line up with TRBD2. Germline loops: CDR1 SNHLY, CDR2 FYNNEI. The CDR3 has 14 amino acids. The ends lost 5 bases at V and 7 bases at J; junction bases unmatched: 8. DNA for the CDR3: TGTGCCAGCAGTCCGAGCGGGGGGGCCCGGGAGCAGTACTTC. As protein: CASSPSGGAREQYF.

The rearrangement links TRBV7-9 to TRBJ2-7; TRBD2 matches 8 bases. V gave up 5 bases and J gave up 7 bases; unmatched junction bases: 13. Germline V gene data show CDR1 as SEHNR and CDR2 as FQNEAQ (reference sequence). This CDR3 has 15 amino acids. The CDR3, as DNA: TGTGCCAGCAGCCCGGGGGGGTGGCGGGAAGTGGAGCAGTACTTC. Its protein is CASSPGGWREVEQYF.

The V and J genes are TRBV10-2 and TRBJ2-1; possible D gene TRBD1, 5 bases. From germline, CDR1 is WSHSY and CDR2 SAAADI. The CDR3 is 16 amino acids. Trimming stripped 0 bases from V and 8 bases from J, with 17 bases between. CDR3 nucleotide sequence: TGCGCCAGCAGTGAGTCGATGAGGACATCTAGGGATGAGCAGTTCTTC. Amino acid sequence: CASSESMRTSRDEQFF.

The chain's CDR3 is CASSAVQRYTGELFF. CDR3 coding DNA: TGTGCCAGCAGCGCCGTGCAGCGGTACACCGGGGAGCTGTTTTTT. The chain combines TRBV6-5 with TRBJ2-2, with D possibly matching TRBD2 (5 bases). Trimming pared 6 bases from V and 3 bases from J, leaving 14 bases between. The CDR3 is 15 residues long. Germline values: CDR1 MNHEY, CDR2 SVGAGI.

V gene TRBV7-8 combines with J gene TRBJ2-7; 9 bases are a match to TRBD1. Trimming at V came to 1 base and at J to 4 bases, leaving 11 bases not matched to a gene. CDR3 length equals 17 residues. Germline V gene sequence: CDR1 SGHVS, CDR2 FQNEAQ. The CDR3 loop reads CASSLGLVQGAKYEQYF. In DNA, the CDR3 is TGTGCCAGCAGCTTAGGTTTGGTACAGGGGGCGAAATACGAGCAGTACTTC.

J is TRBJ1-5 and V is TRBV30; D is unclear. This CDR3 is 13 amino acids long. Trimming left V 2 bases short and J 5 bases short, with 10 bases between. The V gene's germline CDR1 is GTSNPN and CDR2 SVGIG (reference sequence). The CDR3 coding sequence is TGTGCCTGGAGTCTTTCTGGCGATCAGCCCCAGCATTTT. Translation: CAWSLSGDQPQHF.

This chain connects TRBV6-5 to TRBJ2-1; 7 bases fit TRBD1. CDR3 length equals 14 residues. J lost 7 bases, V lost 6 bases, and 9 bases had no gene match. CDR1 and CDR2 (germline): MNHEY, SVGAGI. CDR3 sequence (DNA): TGTGCCAGCAGACGTACAGGGGTGGGGAATGAGCAGTTCTTC. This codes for CASRRTGVGNEQFF.

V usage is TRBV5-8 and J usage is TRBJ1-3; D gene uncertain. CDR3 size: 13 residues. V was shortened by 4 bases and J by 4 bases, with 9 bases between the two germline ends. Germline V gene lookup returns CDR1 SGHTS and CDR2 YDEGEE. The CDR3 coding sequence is TGTGCCAGCAGCCCGCAATGGGGAAACACCATATATTTT. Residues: CASSPQWGNTIYF.